The rows below give T cell receptor beta chains drawn from one sample of a study of response to subunit inactivated influenza vaccine. TCRdb reprocessed the RT-PCR reads via MiXCR and lists one record per CDR3 protein. The sample gives roughly 170,000 distinct CDR3 sequences, about 9% of which show up once; approximately 11% is in the top ten. This material consisted of non-naive T cells sorted from PBMCs, taken on the day of vaccination. The receptors here all came from a man over 45 who received an inactivated influenza vaccine. The CDR3 runs from the conserved cysteine through the conserved F or W. The size of a clone is reported for some rows only, either as once, few or many, or as a class for expanded clones.

V gene,clone size,CDR3 protein
TRBV7-8,few,CASSADGLGSPLHF
TRBV20-1,-,CSADRDLRTEAFF
TRBV10-3,many,CAISRDGVYNSPLHF
TRBV5-1,-,CASSDSTDTQYF
TRBV15,few,CATSVTGASTGELFF
TRBV27,many,CASSPIGQGVIRGYTF
TRBV6-2/TRBV6-3,many,CASGPASGNTIYF
TRBV11-2,-,CASSSTGQYGYTF
TRBV7-8,few,CASSLHDRPNTEAFF
TRBV11-1,-,CASSSARDSKETQYF
TRBV9,-,CASSDEDREEETQYF
TRBV20-1,many,CSAGSNTEAFF
TRBV28,-,CASIHGSGASYEQYF
TRBV2,medium-sized,CASSVAETQYF
TRBV4-3,-,CASSQAVKGAGKQYF
TRBV20-1,few,CSALPGQGYYSNQPQHF
TRBV5-1,many,CASTHRPGTQEETQYF
TRBV4-1,many,CASSQDSGADTEAFF
TRBV7-8,-,CASSAGQGMGQFF
TRBV20-1,few,CSAVGTEVGGKIYEQYF
TRBV5-1,few,CASSLDPGGRTNEQYF
TRBV12-3/TRBV12-4,many,CASSLAAGRGLVTQYF
TRBV3-1,-,CASGGLTGELFF
TRBV7-9,many,CASSSLLGTPEGNEQFF
TRBV20-1,few,CSAPDRGRGVADTQYF
TRBV7-9,-,CASSLDGGDYNGQFF
TRBV12-3/TRBV12-4,many,CASSDRSSYEQYF
TRBV10-3,-,CAIGQGSNQPQHF
TRBV3-1,-,CASSFSGGAEQFF
TRBV15,-,CATSSPQRENEQFF
TRBV19,few,CASSNSGGNEQFF
TRBV5-1,many,CASSFGGSNTGELFF
TRBV12-1,few,CASRIDRAGYGYTF
TRBV28,-,CASSRPGLGIYEQYF
TRBV21-1,-,CASSEAGTGSDSGANVLTF
TRBV18,few,CASSGPGTGIEAKNIQYF
TRBV29-1,many,CSVRALNRGPLVDQYF
TRBV5-1,many,CASSGTGTGNEKLFF
TRBV4-1,few,CASRRRPTSGANLSYNEQFF
TRBV6-1,many,CASSETGYGYTF
TRBV3-1,-,CASSPVQGAPQKLFF
TRBV6-1,-,CASRDGTAGELFF
TRBV27,-,CASSLTGLEASGSDPTDTQYF
TRBV29-1,-,CSVEGWGSRSYEQYF
TRBV6-1,-,CASTQGWPPTEQFF